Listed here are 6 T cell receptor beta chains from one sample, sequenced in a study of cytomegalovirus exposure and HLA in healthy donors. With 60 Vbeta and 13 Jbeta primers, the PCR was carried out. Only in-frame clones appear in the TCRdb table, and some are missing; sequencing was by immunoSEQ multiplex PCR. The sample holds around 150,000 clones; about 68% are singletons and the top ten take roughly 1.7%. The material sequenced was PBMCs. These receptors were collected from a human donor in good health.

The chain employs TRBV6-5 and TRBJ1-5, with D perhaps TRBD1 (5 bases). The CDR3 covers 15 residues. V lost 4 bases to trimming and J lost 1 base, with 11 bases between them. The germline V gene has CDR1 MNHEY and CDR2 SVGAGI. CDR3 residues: CASSLSGSSNQPQHF. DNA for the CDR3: TGTGCCAGCAGTTTATCAGGGTCCAGCAATCAGCCCCAGCATTTT.

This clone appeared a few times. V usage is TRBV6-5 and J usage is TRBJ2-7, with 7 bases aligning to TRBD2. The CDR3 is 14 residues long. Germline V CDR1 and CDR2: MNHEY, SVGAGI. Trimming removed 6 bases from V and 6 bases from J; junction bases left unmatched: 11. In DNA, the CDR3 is TGTGCCAGCAGCACTAGCGTCAGTTCTCTCGAGCAGTACTTC. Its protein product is CASSTSVSSLEQYF.

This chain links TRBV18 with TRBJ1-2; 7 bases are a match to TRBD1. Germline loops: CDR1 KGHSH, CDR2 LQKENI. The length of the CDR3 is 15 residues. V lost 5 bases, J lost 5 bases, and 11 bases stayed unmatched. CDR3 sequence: CASSIRTGSRYGYTF. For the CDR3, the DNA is TGTGCCAGCTCAATTCGGACAGGAAGTCGGTATGGCTACACCTTC.

The CDR3 protein is CASSPGLAGGSDTQYF. The CDR3 DNA follows: TGCGCCAGCAGCCCGGGACTAGCGGGAGGCTCAGATACGCAGTATTTT. This chain connects TRBV4-1 to TRBJ2-3, with 15 nucleotides matching TRBD2. The CDR3 runs to 16 residues. The germline gives CDR1 MGHRA, CDR2 YSYEKL. V lost 4 bases to trimming and J lost 4 bases; unmatched junction nucleotides: 3.

Here the CDR3 reads CASSVDGRSYNEQFF. The CDR3 DNA reads TGTGCCAGCAGCGTAGACGGGAGGTCCTACAATGAGCAGTTCTTC. The chain has TRBV9 and TRBJ2-1; 7 bases agree with TRBD2. CDR3 length: 15 amino acids. CDR1 and CDR2 from the germline V gene are SGDLS and YYNGEE. Trimming removed 0 bases from V and 1 base from J; junction bases left unmatched: 1.

DNA for the CDR3: TGTGCCAGCAGCTCAGGGTCAGCGGGATTCTACAATGAGCAGTTCTTC. Its protein product is CASSSGSAGFYNEQFF. This chain joins TRBV7-8 and TRBJ2-1; TRBD2 matches 7 bases. CDR3 size: 16 residues. Germline V gene sequence: CDR1 SGHVS, CDR2 FQNEAQ. The V and J ends lost 4 bases and 3 bases, in that order; junction bases with no gene match: 9.